The next 3 T cell receptor beta chains were all read from a single sample in a study of prognosis after radiotherapy for stage I lung cancer. The TCR beta CDR3 region was amplified from genomic DNA, with two rounds of multiplex PCR being used for the amplification. Specific primers for each TRBV and TRBJ gene were what first-round PCR used. TCRdb processed the multiplex PCR reads anew with MiXCR; each CDR3 protein has one entry. Among almost 40,000 distinct CDR3 sequences listed, less than 25% were seen once. The sequences come from PBMCs, collected before or after stereotactic body radiation therapy (not recorded which). These receptors came from a donor older than 45 with non-small cell lung cancer.

For this clonotype: A much more abundant neighbour one base away suggests this may be a read error. This chain links TRBV7-2 with TRBJ1-1; unclear D gene. Germline loops: CDR1 SGHTA, CDR2 FQGNSA. V was trimmed by 2 bases and J by 2 bases, leaving 9 bases between them. The length of the CDR3 is 14 residues. As DNA, the CDR3 is TGTGCCAGCAGCTTATCGCGACACAACACTGAAGCTTTCTTT. Its translation is CASSLSRHNTEAFF.

The table lists this clonotype with a few counts. This chain links TRBV28 with TRBJ2-5; 9 bases agree with TRBD1. Per the germline V gene, CDR1 is MDHEN and CDR2 is SYDVKM. CDR3 length: 16 amino acids. Unmatched junction bases numbered 10, after V lost 3 bases and J lost 5 bases. CDR3 protein: CASSFNWDRVEETQYF. CDR3 bases: TGTGCCAGCAGTTTTAATTGGGACAGGGTAGAGGAGACCCAGTACTTC.

The V and J genes are TRBV6-2 or TRBV6-3 and TRBJ2-1; 8 bases are shared with TRBD1. With 5 bases clipped from V and 7 bases from J, the junction kept 19 bases outside the gene matches. This CDR3 comprises 18 residues. Germline V gene sequence: CDR1 MNHEY, CDR2 SVGEGT. CDR3 sequence: CASSHGQGKGRHGNEQFF. The CDR3, as DNA: TGTGCCAGCAGTCATGGACAGGGAAAAGGAAGACACGGGAATGAGCAGTTCTTC.